These 14 T cell receptor beta chains came from one sample sequenced in a study of cytomegalovirus exposure and HLA in healthy donors. The PCR ran on 60 Vbeta and 13 Jbeta primers. Using immunoSEQ multiplex PCR, the repertoire was profiled, and TCRdb retains in-frame clones only, with some absent. The data show more than 110,000 clones, roughly 80% seen once. Sequencing was carried out using PBMCs. The source of these receptors is a man between 40 and 49 years old in good health and CMV-seropositive.

The genes are TRBV7-9 and TRBJ2-1; D not certain. The CDR3 length is 12 residues. The V gene lost 5 bases and the J gene lost 5 bases, with 7 bases spanning the gap. Germline CDR1 reads SEHNR; CDR2 reads FQNEAQ (reference sequence). For the CDR3, the DNA is TGTGCCAGCAGCCCAACGGACAATGAGCAGTTCTTC. Its protein is CASSPTDNEQFF.

CDR3 coding DNA: TGTGCCAGCAGCTTAGCGCTACGAGTTAACTATGGCTACACCTTC. Its translation: CASSLALRVNYGYTF. The V gene is TRBV7-8, the J gene TRBJ1-2; D is unclear. Germline CDR1 and CDR2: SGHVS and FQNEAQ. The V and J ends lost 0 bases and 1 base respectively, with 9 bases between them. The length of the CDR3 is 15 residues.

V is TRBV5-4 and J is TRBJ1-4; TRBD1 aligns across 7 bases. In germline, CDR1 is SGHNT, CDR2 YYREEE (reference sequence). J gave up 4 bases and V 4 bases, and 4 bases lay outside the gene matches. This CDR3 is built from 14 residues. CDR3 loop: CASSRDRVNEKLFF. In nucleotides, the CDR3 is TGTGCCAGCAGCCGTGACAGGGTTAATGAAAAACTGTTTTTT.

In this sample, this clone turned up a few times. Mismatch with germline at one junction end may stem from a read error. The chain is built from TRBV7-9 and TRBJ1-6; 9 bases are a match to TRBD1. Germline V gives CDR1 SEHNR, CDR2 FQNEAQ (reference sequence). This CDR3 spans 16 amino acids. This chain's CDR3 is CSSSPRDRASHSPLHF. CDR3 in DNA: TGTTCCAGCTCCCCCCGGGACAGGGCCTCTCATTCACCCCTCCACTTT.

The chain joins TRBV5-1 to TRBJ2-6; TRBD1 is a possible D gene (5 bases). The CDR3 consists of 14 residues. Germline V gene sequence: CDR1 SGHRS, CDR2 YFSETQ. Trimming took 5 bases from V and 2 from J, leaving 8 bases between them. CDR3 DNA: TGCGCCAGCAGGGCAGGGACTGGGGCCAACGTCCTGACTTTC. It is translated as CASRAGTGANVLTF.

This clone was counted between two and nine times. V gene TRBV5-4 combines with J gene TRBJ1-1, with no clear D. The CDR3 runs 14 residues. V was trimmed by 2 bases and J by 6 bases, leaving 14 bases between them. The germline CDR1 and CDR2 sequences are SGHNT and YYREEE (reference sequence). CDR3 in DNA: TGTGCCAGCAGCTTACAGTTTCGGCGGGCTGAAGCTTTCTTT. Its translation is CASSLQFRRAEAFF.

This sequence joins TRBV5-4 and TRBJ2-6; D might be TRBD1 (5 bases). CDR1 SGHNT and CDR2 YYREEE come from the germline V gene (reference sequence). The ends were cut back, 1 base at V and 8 bases at J, with 10 bases in the middle. CDR3 size: 14 residues. In DNA form, the CDR3 reads TGTGCCAGCAGCTTGAGTAGGGGAACCAACGTCCTGACTTTC. Translation gives CASSLSRGTNVLTF.

This chain joins TRBV11-2 and TRBJ2-5, with 10 bases lining up with TRBD1. TRBJ2-7 explains the end of the DNA better; the J call may be wrong. CDR3 length: 13 amino acids. Per germline, CDR1 SGHAT and CDR2 FQNNGV. The CDR3 sequence: CASSLGQGTEQYF. The CDR3 DNA sequence: TGTGCCAGCAGCCTGGGACAGGGGACCGAGCAGTACTTC.

This clone was found a few times. The chain combines TRBV18 with TRBJ2-7; 7 bases agree with TRBD1. The junction had 3 bases not matched to a gene; V was cut back by 3 bases and J by 4 bases. The CDR3 contains 13 residues. Germline loops: CDR1 KGHSH, CDR2 LQKENI. This chain's CDR3 is CASSPGTDYEQYF. DNA for the CDR3: TGTGCCAGCTCACCTGGGACAGATTACGAGCAGTACTTC.

The J gene is TRBJ2-3, the V gene TRBV25-1; D may be TRBD2 (5 bases). Germline CDR1 is MGHDK and CDR2 is SYGVNS. The CDR3 totals 15 residues. The V end was cut by 0 bases, the J end by 0 bases, with 7 bases between. CDR3: CASSEYGGSTDTQYF. The CDR3 bases are TGTGCCAGCAGTGAATATGGCGGGAGCACAGATACGCAGTATTTT. The full variable domain, in which reference TRBV25-1 and TRBJ2-3 provide the parts outside the CDR3, is EADIYQTPRYLVIGTGKKITLECSQTMGHDKMYWYQQDPGMELHLIHYSYGVNSTEKGDLSSESTVSRIRTEHFPLTLESARPSHTSQYLCASSEYGGSTDTQYFGPGTRLTVL.

The chain links TRBV2 to TRBJ1-6; 7 bases are shared with TRBD1. This CDR3 comprises 14 residues. CDR1 SNHLY and CDR2 FYNNEI come from the germline V gene. V lost 6 bases and J lost 9; bases outside the gene matches: 8. CDR3 bases: TGTGCCAGCAGAGAACAGGGGAACGCTTCACCCCTCCACTTT. As protein: CASREQGNASPLHF.

This chain joins TRBV2 and TRBJ2-7; D ambiguous. The CDR3 covers 12 residues. Trimming left V 6 bases short and J 0 bases short, with 6 bases between. The germline V gene encodes CDR1 SNHLY and CDR2 FYNNEI. CDR3 sequence reads: CASSYGSYEQYF. The DNA of the CDR3 is TGTGCCAGCAGCTACGGCTCCTACGAGCAGTACTTC.

The chain combines TRBV6-1 with TRBJ1-5; 8 nucleotides line up with TRBD1. V shed 6 bases, J shed 4 bases, and the junction held 5 bases outside the gene matches. There are 14 residues in the CDR3. CDR1 is MNHNS and CDR2 is SASEGT in the germline V gene. The CDR3 sequence is CASRDRVGNQPQHF. CDR3 nucleotides: TGTGCCAGCAGGGACAGGGTTGGTAATCAGCCCCAGCATTTT.

This clone has just one count. V is TRBV18 and J is TRBJ1-2, with unresolved D. The CDR3 spans 13 residues. Germline V lookup: CDR1 KGHSH, CDR2 LQKENI. Between the trimmed V and J ends, which lost 3 bases and 4 bases, there was a span of 9 bases. In DNA form, the CDR3 reads TGTGCCAGCTCACCCCCGGTCCTCTATGGCTACACCTTC. Its translation is CASSPPVLYGYTF.